A single sample is the source of the 21 T cell receptor beta chains below, sequenced in a study of blood T cells in healthy people across ages. The authors ran a second PCR of about 7 to 11 cycles using a sample-barcoded 5' primer and a J-beta primer mix. TCRdb re-called the 5' RACE reads with MiXCR, one entry per CDR3 protein. The data contain hundreds of thousands of distinct CDR3 sequences, just under 25% of them singletons. In addition, the sample was reused for a study of T cells of mothers and their children.

Material: blood. Receptor source: a boy aged 5-17 years in good health.

The rearrangement uses TRBV11-2 and TRBJ1-3; TRBD1 matches at 9 bases. The V segment lost 6 bases and the J segment 3 bases; nucleotides outside the gene matches: 12. Germline assignment: CDR1 SGHAT and CDR2 FQNNGV. This CDR3 has 17 amino acids. The CDR3 DNA reads as TGTGCCAGCAGACCCTTAACAGGGGGCGCTTATGGAAACACCATATATTTT. As protein: CASRPLTGGAYGNTIYF.

This clonotype was counted only a few times. J is TRBJ2-1 and V is TRBV28, with 8 bases that match TRBD2. J lost 1 base, V lost 3 bases, and 5 bases had no gene match. The CDR3 covers 16 residues. In germline, CDR1 is MDHEN, CDR2 SYDVKM. CDR3 nucleotides: TGTGCCAGCAGTTTGAGGAGCGGGAGTTCCTACAATGAGCAGTTCTTC. Protein sequence: CASSLRSGSSYNEQFF.

This chain links TRBV7-9 with TRBJ2-5; TRBD2 agrees at 7 bases. The CDR3 spans 14 residues. CDR1 is SEHNR and CDR2 is FQNEAQ in the germline V gene (reference sequence). The V gene end was trimmed by 5 bases and the J gene end by 2 bases; junction bases not matched to a gene: 5. The CDR3 reads CASSRGTIQETQYF. CDR3 in DNA: TGTGCCAGCAGCCGCGGGACTATTCAAGAGACCCAGTACTTC.

This chain links TRBV3-1 with TRBJ1-2, with D hard to call. Germline assignment: CDR1 LGHDT and CDR2 YNNKEL (reference sequence). V was cut by 1 base and J by 0 bases, with 9 bases left in between. The CDR3 has 15 amino acids. The CDR3: CASSQVGSSNYGYTF. The CDR3 DNA reads TGTGCCAGCAGCCAAGTAGGGTCCTCTAACTATGGCTACACCTTC.

V is TRBV7-9 and J is TRBJ1-5; D ambiguous. Trimming took off 1 base at V and 5 bases at J, with 3 bases between the two ends. The CDR3 runs 12 residues. CDR1 and CDR2 (germline): SEHNR, FQNEAQ (reference sequence). The CDR3 loop reads CASSLDHQPQHF. In nucleotides, the CDR3 is TGTGCCAGCAGCTTAGACCATCAGCCCCAGCATTTT.

This chain connects TRBV27 to TRBJ1-1, with D possibly TRBD1 on 5 matching bases. Germline-derived CDR1 and CDR2 are MNHEY and SMNVEV (reference sequence). This CDR3 is 12 amino acids long. V dropped 3 bases and J dropped 6 bases, with 8 bases sitting between them. The CDR3 region is CASSFLGAEAFF. CDR3 bases: TGTGCCAGCAGTTTCCTAGGGGCTGAAGCTTTCTTT.

V gene TRBV4-2 combines with J gene TRBJ1-5, with TRBD1 matching over 10 bases. Germline V gene sequence: CDR1 LGHNA, CDR2 YNFKEQ. V shed 0 bases and J 4 bases; nucleotides not matched to a gene: 12. This CDR3 contains 19 residues. CDR3 in DNA: TGTGCCAGCAGCCAAGATCAGGGTGGACAGGGGGGATCTAATCAGCCCCAGCATTTT. Translation: CASSQDQGGQGGSNQPQHF.

There are a few counts of this clonotype. The rearrangement uses TRBV20-1 and TRBJ1-4, with D unresolved. The CDR3 covers 13 residues. Germline loops: CDR1 DFQATT, CDR2 SNEGSKA (reference sequence). The germline V and J ends were trimmed by 2 bases and 5 bases, with 9 bases remaining between them. The CDR3 DNA is TGCAGTGCTAGAATCTATGAGAATGAAAAACTGTTTTTT. Translating it yields CSARIYENEKLFF.

The J gene is TRBJ2-2, the V gene TRBV10-3; 8 bases map to TRBD1. CDR3 length: 16 amino acids. CDR1 is ENHRY and CDR2 is SYGVKD in the germline V gene. The V and J ends lost 3 bases and 0 bases, in that order; junction bases with no gene match: 3. Here the CDR3 reads CAISESTGANTGELFF. In DNA, the CDR3 is TGTGCCATCAGTGAATCGACAGGGGCGAACACCGGGGAGCTGTTTTTT.

This clonotype was observed a handful of times. CDR3 sequence (DNA): TGCGCCAGCAGCCAATCCCCCGGACAGGGCTACGAGCAGTACTTC. Translation gives CASSQSPGQGYEQYF. This chain links TRBV4-1 with TRBJ2-5; TRBD1 matches 8 bases. The J call is uncertain, as TRBJ2-7 better fits the DNA end. Germline CDR1 MGHRA, CDR2 YSYEKL. The CDR3 is 15 amino acids.

This sequence joins TRBV10-3 and TRBJ2-5; 11 positions match TRBD2. The CDR3 has 16 residues. V lost 4 bases and J lost 4; bases outside the gene matches: 8. The germline V gene has CDR1 ENHRY and CDR2 SYGVKD. The CDR3 loop reads CAISVAGGEVGETQYF. CDR3 DNA sequence: TGTGCCATCAGTGTAGCGGGAGGGGAAGTCGGAGAGACCCAGTACTTC.

This clonotype has more than one count but fewer than ten. The chain joins TRBV29-1 to TRBJ2-5, with a weak D call TRBD1 (6 bases). Germline lookup yields CDR1 SQVTM and CDR2 ANQGSEA. The V gene lost 4 bases and the J gene lost 10 bases, with 13 bases spanning the gap. This CDR3 has 11 amino acids. CDR3: CSVGTRGYQYF. CDR3 in DNA: TGCAGCGTTGGAACCAGGGGTTACCAGTACTTC.

This chain joins TRBV7-8 and TRBJ2-7; 10 bases align to TRBD1. The CDR3 sequence is 15 residues long. V trimming: 5 bases; J trimming: 6 bases; junction bases outside the gene matches: 10. Germline CDR1 is SGHVS and CDR2 is FQNEAQ. The DNA for the CDR3 is TGTGCCAGCAGCCCCCAGGGACAGGGGATCCGCGAGCAGTACTTC. Amino acid sequence: CASSPQGQGIREQYF.

The CDR3 protein is CASSLSVAELSYEQYF. CDR3 in DNA: TGTGCCAGCAGCTTATCTGTAGCGGAGCTTAGCTACGAGCAGTACTTC. This chain connects TRBV7-9 to TRBJ2-7, with D maybe TRBD2 (6 bases). This CDR3 is 16 amino acids long. Trimming shortened V by 2 bases and J by 3 bases, and 17 bases separated the two germline ends. Germline V CDR1 and CDR2: SEHNR, FQNEAQ (reference sequence).

V usage is TRBV14 and J usage is TRBJ1-1, with unresolved D. The V gene's germline CDR1 is SGHDN and CDR2 FVKESK. The CDR3 sequence is 18 residues long. The V end lost 2 bases, the J end lost 1 base, and 20 bases lay between the germline ends. CDR3 protein: CASSQPIPWSSANTEAFF. The CDR3 DNA is TGTGCCAGCAGCCAACCTATACCATGGAGTTCGGCGAACACTGAAGCTTTCTTT.

The J gene is TRBJ2-1, the V gene TRBV14; TRBD2 matches 10 bases. Germline lookup yields CDR1 SGHDN and CDR2 FVKESK. CDR3 length equals 15 residues. V lost 2 bases, J lost 4 bases, and 2 bases stayed unmatched. CDR3 in amino acids: CASSQWTSGYNEQFF. CDR3 DNA: TGTGCCAGCAGCCAATGGACTAGCGGATACAATGAGCAGTTCTTC.

The V and J genes are TRBV12-3 or TRBV12-4 and TRBJ2-6; D gene unclear. V was shortened by 5 bases and J by 1 base, with 9 bases between the two germline ends. The CDR3 consists of 15 residues. The CDR3 here is CASSPARSGANVLTF. CDR3 DNA: TGTGCCAGCAGTCCGGCGAGGTCTGGGGCCAACGTCCTGACTTTC.

The chain recombines TRBV5-6 with TRBJ1-2; 7 nucleotides align to TRBD1. Germline trimming cut 2 bases from V and 5 bases from J; bases unmatched to any gene: 12. The germline CDR1 and CDR2 sequences are SGHDT and YYEEEE. The CDR3 length is 16 residues. The CDR3 region has the DNA TGTGCCAGCAGCTTCCGGACAGGTCGTTTGGTATATGGCTACACCTTC. This translates into CASSFRTGRLVYGYTF.

The chain joins TRBV13 to TRBJ1-2, with D unclear. Germline loops: CDR1 PRHDT, CDR2 FYEKMQ (reference sequence). V lost 5 bases and J 4 bases, leaving 14 bases between the germline ends. CDR3 length equals 14 residues. The chain's CDR3 is CASSTGEDPYGYTF. The CDR3, as DNA: TGTGCCAGCAGCACCGGGGAGGACCCCTATGGCTACACCTTC. The whole variable domain, remainder taken from reference TRBV13 and TRBJ1-2, is AAGVIQSPRHLIKEKRETATLKCYPIPRHDTVYWYQQGPGQDPQFLISFYEKMQSDKGSIPDRFSAQQFSDYHSELNMSSLELGDSALYFCASSTGEDPYGYTFGSGTRLTVV.

The V gene is TRBV7-9, the J gene TRBJ2-5; 8 nucleotides agree with TRBD1. Trimming at V came to 5 bases and at J to 3 bases, leaving 14 bases not matched to a gene. There are 17 residues in the CDR3. Germline lookup yields CDR1 SEHNR and CDR2 FQNEAQ (reference sequence). CDR3 in amino acids: CASSTDLTGETKETQYF. CDR3 in DNA: TGTGCCAGCAGCACCGACTTGACAGGGGAAACAAAAGAGACCCAGTACTTC. Full variable domain (missing parts from reference TRBV7-9 and TRBJ2-5): DTGVSQNPRHKITKRGQNVTFRCDPISEHNRLYWYRQTLGQGPEFLTYFQNEAQLEKSRLLSDRFSAERPKGSFSTLEIQRTEQGDSAMYLCASSTDLTGETKETQYFGPGTRLLVL.

This clonotype was detected a few times. This chain uses TRBV28 with TRBJ2-7; D ambiguous. The DNA end is more similar to TRBJ2-5, so the J call may be wrong. CDR3 length equals 15 residues. Germline V gene lookup returns CDR1 MDHEN and CDR2 SYDVKM. The CDR3 protein is CASSLTLGRQETQYF. The CDR3 DNA follows: TGTGCCAGCAGTTTGACCCTGGGCAGACAAGAGACCCAGTACTTC.